These 18 T cell receptor beta chains were all obtained from the same sample, sequenced in a study of T cells in Graves' hyperthyroidism and ophthalmopathy (dated by TCRdb to about 2019). The library was generated by multiplex PCR. Reads for this sample came from an Illumina HiSeq 2000. TCR beta CDR3 regions were amplified from RNA transcripts. The first round of RT-PCR for the TCR CDR3 was performed with the HTBI primer set and the Qiagen OneStep RT-PCR kit. TCRdb took the public reads, trimmed them with fastp at Q25, ran MiXCR for clone calling and kept in-frame beta chains. Under each unique CDR3 protein, matching rows form one entry showing the most common genes and DNA. The sample profile shows approximately 330,000 distinct CDR3 sequences; roughly 18% of them were found once. The ten largest clones add up to about half of the sample. The material sequenced was blood. All receptors come from a woman aged 45-65 years with Graves' hyperthyroidism.

This clonotype was observed a handful of times. The chain recombines TRBV19 with TRBJ2-2; TRBD1 aligns across 10 bases. The CDR3 is 17 amino acids. V shed 5 bases and J 0 bases; nucleotides not matched to a gene: 6. Germline V gives CDR1 LNHDA, CDR2 SQIVND (reference sequence). The CDR3 is CASSPRGTGANTGELFF. The CDR3 DNA follows: TGTGCCAGTAGTCCGCGGGGGACAGGGGCGAACACCGGGGAGCTGTTTTTT.

The sample holds many counts of this clonotype. The chain recombines TRBV20-1 with TRBJ2-2, with TRBD2 matching 8 bases. Germline trimming cut 4 bases from V and 3 bases from J; bases unmatched to any gene: 7. Per the germline V gene, CDR1 is DFQATT and CDR2 is SNEGSKA (reference sequence). The CDR3 has 15 residues. The CDR3 coding sequence is TGCAGTGCTACACAAGCGGGGGACTACACCGGGGAGCTGTTTTTT. Its protein is CSATQAGDYTGELFF.

This clonotype was seen more than once but under ten times. This chain joins TRBV20-1 and TRBJ2-7; D is ambiguous. V lost 1 base and J lost 5, with 18 bases in between. CDR1 is DFQATT, CDR2 SNEGSKA, per germline (reference sequence). The CDR3 totals 15 residues. The CDR3 protein is CSARGVYDTLNEQYF. CDR3 nucleotides: TGCAGTGCTAGAGGGGTTTACGATACCTTGAACGAGCAGTACTTC.

This clonotype was detected many times. This chain joins TRBV12-3 or TRBV12-4 and TRBJ2-1; D is unresolved. The V and J ends lost 5 bases and 3 bases respectively, with 20 bases between them. The CDR3 has 17 amino acids. Here the CDR3 reads CASSPQYVTPSYNEQFF. As DNA, the CDR3 is TGTGCCAGCAGTCCCCAGTATGTGACTCCGAGCTACAATGAGCAGTTCTTC.

In its sample, this clonotype was seen many times. The V and J genes are TRBV20-1 and TRBJ2-1; 8 bases are shared with TRBD2. V trimming: 3 bases; J trimming: 7 bases; junction bases outside the gene matches: 5. CDR3 length: 13 residues. Germline-derived CDR1 and CDR2 are DFQATT and SNEGSKA (reference sequence). CDR3 in amino acids: CSARRGALNEQFF. The DNA of the CDR3 is TGCAGTGCTAGGCGGGGGGCGTTAAATGAGCAGTTCTTC.

This chain uses TRBV3-1 with TRBJ2-2, with D perhaps matching TRBD1 (6 bases). V shed 4 bases and J shed 0 bases, with 9 bases lying between them. This CDR3 region has 15 residues. Looked up from germline, CDR1 is LGHDT and CDR2 is YNNKEL (reference sequence). As DNA, the CDR3 is TGTGCCAGCAGCCCTCGGACAGCGAACACCGGGGAGCTGTTTTTT. Its protein is CASSPRTANTGELFF.

This clonotype has only a few counts. This chain links TRBV27 with TRBJ2-2, with D unresolved. The CDR3 contains 14 residues. V was cut by 2 bases and J by 6 bases, with 10 bases left in between. Per the germline V gene, CDR1 is MNHEY and CDR2 is SMNVEV (reference sequence). The DNA of the CDR3 is TGTGCCAGCAGTTTAAGGGCAGGCCCCGGGGAGCTGTTTTTT. Translating it yields CASSLRAGPGELFF.

This clonotype was recorded at least ten times. The DNA of the CDR3 is TGTGCCAGCAGCTGGATCGGGGCCGTGAACACTGAAGCTTTCTTT. Amino acids: CASSWIGAVNTEAFF. This chain uses TRBV3-1 with TRBJ1-1, with D possibly TRBD1 on 5 matching bases. The CDR3 sequence is 15 residues long. Trimming stripped 5 bases from V and 0 bases from J, with 13 bases between. Germline CDR1 is LGHDT and CDR2 is YNNKEL (reference sequence).

This clonotype was recorded at least ten times. This chain joins TRBV2 and TRBJ1-2; TRBD1 aligns across 11 bases. The CDR3 is made up of 13 amino acids. With V trimmed by 4 bases and J by 6 bases, 1 base remained unmatched. CDR1 and CDR2 (germline): SNHLY, FYNNEI. CDR3 sequence (DNA): TGTGCCAGCAGTGGGACAGGGGGCGATGGCTACACCTTC. Its protein is CASSGTGGDGYTF.

V and J are TRBV12-3 or TRBV12-4 and TRBJ1-3; 7 bases are a match to TRBD1. The ends lost 6 bases at V and 2 bases at J; junction bases unmatched: 7. This CDR3 is 15 amino acids long. CDR3 sequence: CASSRDRAAGNTIYF. In nucleotides, the CDR3 is TGTGCCAGCAGCCGCGACAGGGCGGCTGGAAACACCATATATTTT.

This clonotype occurred a few times. The chain recombines TRBV20-1 with TRBJ1-6; 10 bases map to TRBD1. This CDR3 has 15 amino acids. After removal of 1 base from V and 7 bases from J, the junction contained 4 bases not matched to a gene. Germline V gene sequence: CDR1 DFQATT, CDR2 SNEGSKA (reference sequence). This chain's CDR3 is CSARAGGQGNSPLHF. The CDR3 DNA reads as TGCAGTGCTAGAGCAGGGGGACAGGGGAATTCACCCCTCCACTTT.

This clonotype appeared a few times. The rearrangement joins TRBV28 to TRBJ1-4; the D is unclear. The length of the CDR3 is 17 residues. Trimming pared 4 bases from V and 8 bases from J, leaving 23 bases between. Germline CDR1 reads MDHEN; CDR2 reads SYDVKM. The CDR3 loop is CASSSKAESRADEKLFF. Written as DNA, the CDR3 is TGTGCCAGCAGTTCAAAGGCGGAGTCTCGGGCGGACGAAAAACTGTTTTTT.

This clonotype showed up many times. The chain carries TRBV3-1 and TRBJ2-7, with 9 bases fitting TRBD1. The CDR3 is 15 residues long. Germline trimming cut 3 bases from V and 2 bases from J; bases unmatched to any gene: 5. Germline lookup yields CDR1 LGHDT and CDR2 YNNKEL (reference sequence). The CDR3 reads CASSQPDRGTYEQYF. In DNA, the CDR3 is TGTGCCAGCAGCCAGCCAGACAGGGGGACCTACGAGCAGTACTTC.

The V gene is TRBV19, the J gene TRBJ1-1; tentatively, D is TRBD1 (5 bases). This CDR3 contains 14 residues. In germline, CDR1 is LNHDA, CDR2 SQIVND (reference sequence). The ends were cut back, 3 bases at V and 2 bases at J, with 10 bases in the middle. The CDR3 bases are TGTGCCAGTAGTATCGACAGTCTAAACACTGAAGCTTTCTTT. Translated, it gives CASSIDSLNTEAFF.

This clonotype was counted a few times. The chain carries TRBV4-2 and TRBJ2-1; TRBD1 matches 7 bases. The CDR3 has 13 residues. Losses at the gene ends were 5 bases for V and 8 bases for J; bases not matched to a gene: 6. Germline CDR1 and CDR2: LGHNA and YNFKEQ. The CDR3 DNA reads as TGTGCCAGCAGCACAGGGGAAGGGGATGAGCAGTTCTTC. Amino acid sequence: CASSTGEGDEQFF.

The V call is TRBV11-2, the J call TRBJ1-1; no clear D. The CDR3 totals 14 residues. Germline assignment: CDR1 SGHAT and CDR2 FQNNGV. V shed 4 bases and J shed 4 bases, with 13 bases lying between them. The chain's CDR3 is CASSSPPVGTEAFF. The DNA for the CDR3 is TGTGCCAGCAGCTCGCCGCCTGTCGGCACTGAAGCTTTCTTT.

This chain joins TRBV20-1 and TRBJ1-4; a possible D gene is TRBD1 (6 bases). The CDR3 covers 17 residues. The V gene lost 0 bases and the J gene lost 5 bases, with 19 bases spanning the gap. Germline loops: CDR1 DFQATT, CDR2 SNEGSKA (reference sequence). The CDR3 protein is CSARDSGARDRNEKLFF. In nucleotides, the CDR3 is TGCAGTGCTAGAGATTCGGGGGCGCGGGATCGGAATGAAAAACTGTTTTTT.

This clonotype was counted ten times or more. The V and J genes are TRBV7-2 and TRBJ2-5, with D perhaps matching TRBD1 or TRBD2 (5 bases each). V lost 5 bases, J lost 1 base, and 8 bases lay in between. In germline, CDR1 is SGHTA, CDR2 FQGNSA. This CDR3 has 13 residues. The CDR3 loop reads CASSPGTQETQYF. The CDR3 nucleotides read TGTGCCAGCAGCCCAGGGACCCAAGAGACCCAGTACTTC.